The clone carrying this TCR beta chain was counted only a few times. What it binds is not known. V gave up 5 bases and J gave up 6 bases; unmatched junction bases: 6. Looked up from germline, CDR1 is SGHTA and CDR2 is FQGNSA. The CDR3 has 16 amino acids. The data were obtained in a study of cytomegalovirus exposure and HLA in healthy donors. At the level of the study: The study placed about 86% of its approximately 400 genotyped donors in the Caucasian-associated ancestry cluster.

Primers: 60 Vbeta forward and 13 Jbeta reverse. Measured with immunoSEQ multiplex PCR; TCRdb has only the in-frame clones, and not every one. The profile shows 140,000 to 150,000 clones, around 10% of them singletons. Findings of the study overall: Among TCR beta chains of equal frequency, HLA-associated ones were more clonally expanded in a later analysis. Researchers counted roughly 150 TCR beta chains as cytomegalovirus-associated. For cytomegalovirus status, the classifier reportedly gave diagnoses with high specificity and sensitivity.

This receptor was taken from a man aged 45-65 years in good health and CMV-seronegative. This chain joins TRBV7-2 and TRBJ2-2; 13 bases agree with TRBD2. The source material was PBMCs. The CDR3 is CASSLRLAGGPGELFF. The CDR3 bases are TGTGCCAGCAGCCTCAGACTAGCGGGAGGCCCCGGGGAGCTGTTTTTT.